Each of the 13 T cell receptor beta chains below was sequenced from the same sample in a study of cytomegalovirus exposure and HLA in healthy donors (TCRdb year 2017). Library creation used the immunoSEQ multiplex PCR assay. For the multiplex PCR, a mixture combining 60 forward primers for TCR Vbeta segments and 13 reverse primers for TCR Jbeta segments was used. The immuneACCESS repertoire file appears here via TCRdb, limited to in-frame rearrangements. These files lack a portion of the clones; in checked studies, under half of the deficit traces to unresolved V genes, and the cause of the others is not known. This sample holds 130,000 to 150,000 clones; roughly 70% were observed only once. About 4.3% of the sample comes from the top ten. Sequenced: PBMCs. The receptors derive from a young man in good health and CMV-seropositive.

This chain links TRBV13 with TRBJ2-5; 12 nucleotides line up with TRBD2. V was pared by 5 bases and J by 0 bases, with 7 bases of the junction left unmatched. Germline loops: CDR1 PRHDT, CDR2 FYEKMQ (reference sequence). The CDR3 is made up of 17 amino acids. CDR3 sequence reads: CASSAGTSGLYQETQYF. As DNA, the CDR3 is TGTGCCAGCAGCGCAGGGACTAGCGGGCTGTACCAAGAGACCCAGTACTTC.

A word on this clone: Mismatch with germline at one junction end may stem from a read error. The chain uses TRBV28 and TRBJ1-1; D unclear. CDR1 and CDR2 from the germline V gene are MDHEN and SYDVKM. The CDR3 is 11 residues long. In nucleotides, the CDR3 is TGTGCCAGCAGCCCCAAGACGAAGCGAGTCTTT. Translating it yields CASSPKTKRVF.

There are a few counts of this clone. The chain employs TRBV30 and TRBJ2-1; 7 positions match TRBD2. There are 12 residues in the CDR3. CDR1 and CDR2 from the germline V gene are GTSNPN and SVGIG (reference sequence). The junction had 3 bases not matched to a gene; V was cut back by 2 bases and J by 8 bases. The CDR3 spells CAWSWGRDEQFF. In DNA form, the CDR3 reads TGTGCCTGGAGTTGGGGGAGGGATGAGCAGTTCTTC.

The rearrangement uses TRBV9 and TRBJ1-2; no definite D call. CDR3 size: 13 residues. V shed 4 bases and J shed 6 bases, with 13 bases lying between them. CDR1 and CDR2 (germline): SGDLS, YYNGEE. The DNA of the CDR3 is TGTGCCAGCAGCTCAGTCAGAGAGGATGGCTACACCTTC. Translation: CASSSVREDGYTF.

The CDR3 sequence is CASSLALGPGELFF. For the CDR3, the DNA is TGTGCCAGCAGCTTGGCCTTGGGGCCCGGGGAGCTGTTTTTT. This sequence joins TRBV5-6 and TRBJ2-2; the D gene is possibly TRBD1 (5 bases). V was pared by 0 bases and J by 6 bases, with 9 bases between. Germline CDR1 and CDR2: SGHDT and YYEEEE. The CDR3 spans 14 residues. The full variable domain, rest sourced from reference TRBV5-6 and TRBJ2-2, is DAGVTQSPTHLIKTRGQQVTLRCSPKSGHDTVSWYQQALGQGPQFIFQYYEEEERQRGNFPDRFSGHQFPNYSSELNVNALLLGDSALYLCASSLALGPGELFFGEGSRLTVL.

This rearrangement joins TRBV9 to TRBJ2-7, with TRBD2 matching over 14 bases. The CDR3 has 17 residues. Germline V gene data show CDR1 as SGDLS and CDR2 as YYNGEE. The V segment lost 4 bases and the J segment 0 bases; nucleotides outside the gene matches: 6. The CDR3 DNA reads as TGTGCCAGCAGCAAAGGACTAGCGGGGGGAAGCTCCTACGAGCAGTACTTC. As protein: CASSKGLAGGSSYEQYF.

The chain carries TRBV19 and TRBJ1-5, with unresolved D. Germline loops: CDR1 LNHDA, CDR2 SQIVND (reference sequence). The CDR3 sequence is 12 residues long. V was clipped by 3 bases and J by 6 bases, with 6 bases between them. CDR3 amino acids: CASSILGQPQHF. The CDR3 DNA reads TGTGCCAGTAGTATCCTAGGTCAGCCCCAGCATTTT. The full variable domain, rest sourced from reference TRBV19 and TRBJ1-5, is DGGITQSPKYLFRKEGQNVTLSCEQNLNHDAMYWYRQDPGQGLRLIYYSQIVNDFQKGDIAEGYSVSREKKESFPLTVTSAQKNPTAFYLCASSILGQPQHFGDGTRLSIL.

The chain couples TRBV15 to TRBJ2-7; 7 bases are shared with TRBD2. V shed 3 bases and J 4 bases; nucleotides not matched to a gene: 12. This CDR3 comprises 16 residues. CDR1 and CDR2 from the germline V gene are LNHNV and YYDKDF (reference sequence). The CDR3 region has the DNA TGTGCCACCAGCAGGGGGGGAGGGGAGTCGAGATACGAGCAGTACTTC. It is translated as CATSRGGGESRYEQYF.

This clone showed up just a few times. This sequence joins TRBV5-6 and TRBJ1-2; perhaps TRBD1 as D (6 bases). The germline gives CDR1 SGHDT, CDR2 YYEEEE. V was cut by 1 base and J by 7 bases, with 14 bases left in between. The CDR3 extends over 14 amino acids. The CDR3 here is CASSLNRAVGGYTF. For the CDR3, the DNA is TGTGCCAGCAGCTTGAACAGGGCGGTGGGTGGCTACACCTTC.

In its sample, this clone was seen a few times. The rearrangement joins TRBV29-1 to TRBJ2-5; D is unclear. This CDR3 has 12 residues. V shed 4 bases and J shed 9 bases, with 15 bases lying between them. The germline V gene has CDR1 SQVTM and CDR2 ANQGSEA. CDR3 nucleotides: TGCAGCGTTGTAGAGTCTCTCTTAGCCCAGTACTTC. Its protein product is CSVVESLLAQYF.

The chain links TRBV7-9 to TRBJ2-5; D is possibly TRBD2 (6 bases). The CDR3 covers 14 residues. Trimming stripped 7 bases from V and 11 bases from J, with 23 bases between. Germline-derived CDR1 and CDR2 are SEHNR and FQNEAQ (reference sequence). CDR3 protein: CASNRDSGLREQYF. The CDR3 coding sequence is TGTGCCAGCAATAGAGACTCGGGCTTACGGGAGCAGTACTTC.

V is TRBV6-4 and J is TRBJ1-6; D not resolved. CDR3 length: 13 amino acids. Germline V gene sequence: CDR1 MRHNA, CDR2 SNTAGT. V was trimmed by 10 bases and J by 0 bases, leaving 7 bases between them. The CDR3 is CATRGSYNSPLHF. CDR3 coding DNA: TGTGCCACCCGAGGCTCCTATAATTCACCCCTCCACTTT.

The chain uses TRBV18 and TRBJ1-4, with D perhaps matching TRBD1 (6 bases). The length of the CDR3 is 15 residues. V lost 0 bases, J lost 8 bases, and 13 bases lay in between. CDR1 KGHSH and CDR2 LQKENI come from the germline V gene. CDR3 protein: CASSPPTRQGEKLFF. Here the CDR3 DNA reads TGTGCCAGCTCACCACCCACCAGGCAGGGGGAAAAACTGTTTTTT.